This record covers a single TCR beta chain. The V and J ends lost 4 bases and 0 bases, in that order; junction bases with no gene match: 11. The CDR3 sequence is 17 residues long. Germline loops: CDR1 SGHDT, CDR2 YYEEEE. Sequenced by immunoSEQ multiplex PCR; TCRdb stores in-frame clones only, minus some. The sample has about 72,000 clones, about 90% seen once. This specimen belongs to a study of siplizumab effects on memory and regulatory T cells. The sequence was collected from a human donor in good health. The rearrangement joins TRBV5-6 to TRBJ1-1; 8 positions agree with TRBD1. Sequencing was carried out using CD8+ T cells sorted from blood. The CDR3 sequence: CASSSEGQVGMNTEAFF. CDR3 coding DNA: TGTGCCAGCAGCAGCGAGGGACAGGTGGGCATGAACACTGAAGCTTTCTTT.